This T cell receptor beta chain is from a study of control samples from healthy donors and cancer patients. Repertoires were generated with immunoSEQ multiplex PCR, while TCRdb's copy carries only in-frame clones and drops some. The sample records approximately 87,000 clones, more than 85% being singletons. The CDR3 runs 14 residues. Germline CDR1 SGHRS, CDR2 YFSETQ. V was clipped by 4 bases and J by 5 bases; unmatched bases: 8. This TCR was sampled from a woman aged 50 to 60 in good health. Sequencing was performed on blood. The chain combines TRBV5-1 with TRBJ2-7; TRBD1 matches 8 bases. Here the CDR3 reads CASSVGQGYHEQYF. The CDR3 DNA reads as TGCGCCAGCAGCGTAGGACAGGGTTACCACGAGCAGTACTTC. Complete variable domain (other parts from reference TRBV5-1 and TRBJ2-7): KAGVTQTPRYLIKTRGQQVTLSCSPISGHRSVSWYQQTPGQGLQFLFEYFSETQRNKGNFPGRFSGRQFSNSRSEMNVSTLELGDSALYLCASSVGQGYHEQYFGPGTRLTVT.